The source of this TCR beta chain is a study of metastatic and nonmetastatic thyroid tumors. Study details: Malignant thyroid and benign thyroid patients provided blood and tumor or nodule tissue whose repertoires were compared. Study-wide results and limits: Benign nodules were reported to have significantly lower TCR beta diversity than malignant thyroid tumors, in blood and tumor.

Nobody among the patients had been given any treatment before thyroid surgery. As concerns this clone: What it binds is unknown.

Trimming removed 1 base from V and 4 bases from J; junction bases left unmatched: 3. Looked up from germline, CDR1 is SGHRS and CDR2 is YFSETQ. The CDR3 is 14 amino acids. Authors' methods: The authors used CDR3 differences across clinicopathological groups to build a distant-metastasis classifier for papillary thyroid cancer. TCRdb re-called clones from the PCR reads using MiXCR. The V and J calls and clone size are TCRdb's, not the authors'. The data contain 15,000 to 20,000 clones, around 31% of them singletons. Sequencing was carried out using tumor tissue. The source is a male donor with papillary thyroid cancer or a benign thyroid nodule (not recorded which). Some clones in this sample may be carry-over from other donors' samples. The rearrangement joins TRBV5-1 to TRBJ2-7; 9 nucleotides line up with TRBD2. The chain's CDR3 is CASSLSLAGYEQYF. CDR3 DNA sequence: TGCGCCAGCAGCTTGTCACTAGCGGGTTACGAGCAGTACTTC.